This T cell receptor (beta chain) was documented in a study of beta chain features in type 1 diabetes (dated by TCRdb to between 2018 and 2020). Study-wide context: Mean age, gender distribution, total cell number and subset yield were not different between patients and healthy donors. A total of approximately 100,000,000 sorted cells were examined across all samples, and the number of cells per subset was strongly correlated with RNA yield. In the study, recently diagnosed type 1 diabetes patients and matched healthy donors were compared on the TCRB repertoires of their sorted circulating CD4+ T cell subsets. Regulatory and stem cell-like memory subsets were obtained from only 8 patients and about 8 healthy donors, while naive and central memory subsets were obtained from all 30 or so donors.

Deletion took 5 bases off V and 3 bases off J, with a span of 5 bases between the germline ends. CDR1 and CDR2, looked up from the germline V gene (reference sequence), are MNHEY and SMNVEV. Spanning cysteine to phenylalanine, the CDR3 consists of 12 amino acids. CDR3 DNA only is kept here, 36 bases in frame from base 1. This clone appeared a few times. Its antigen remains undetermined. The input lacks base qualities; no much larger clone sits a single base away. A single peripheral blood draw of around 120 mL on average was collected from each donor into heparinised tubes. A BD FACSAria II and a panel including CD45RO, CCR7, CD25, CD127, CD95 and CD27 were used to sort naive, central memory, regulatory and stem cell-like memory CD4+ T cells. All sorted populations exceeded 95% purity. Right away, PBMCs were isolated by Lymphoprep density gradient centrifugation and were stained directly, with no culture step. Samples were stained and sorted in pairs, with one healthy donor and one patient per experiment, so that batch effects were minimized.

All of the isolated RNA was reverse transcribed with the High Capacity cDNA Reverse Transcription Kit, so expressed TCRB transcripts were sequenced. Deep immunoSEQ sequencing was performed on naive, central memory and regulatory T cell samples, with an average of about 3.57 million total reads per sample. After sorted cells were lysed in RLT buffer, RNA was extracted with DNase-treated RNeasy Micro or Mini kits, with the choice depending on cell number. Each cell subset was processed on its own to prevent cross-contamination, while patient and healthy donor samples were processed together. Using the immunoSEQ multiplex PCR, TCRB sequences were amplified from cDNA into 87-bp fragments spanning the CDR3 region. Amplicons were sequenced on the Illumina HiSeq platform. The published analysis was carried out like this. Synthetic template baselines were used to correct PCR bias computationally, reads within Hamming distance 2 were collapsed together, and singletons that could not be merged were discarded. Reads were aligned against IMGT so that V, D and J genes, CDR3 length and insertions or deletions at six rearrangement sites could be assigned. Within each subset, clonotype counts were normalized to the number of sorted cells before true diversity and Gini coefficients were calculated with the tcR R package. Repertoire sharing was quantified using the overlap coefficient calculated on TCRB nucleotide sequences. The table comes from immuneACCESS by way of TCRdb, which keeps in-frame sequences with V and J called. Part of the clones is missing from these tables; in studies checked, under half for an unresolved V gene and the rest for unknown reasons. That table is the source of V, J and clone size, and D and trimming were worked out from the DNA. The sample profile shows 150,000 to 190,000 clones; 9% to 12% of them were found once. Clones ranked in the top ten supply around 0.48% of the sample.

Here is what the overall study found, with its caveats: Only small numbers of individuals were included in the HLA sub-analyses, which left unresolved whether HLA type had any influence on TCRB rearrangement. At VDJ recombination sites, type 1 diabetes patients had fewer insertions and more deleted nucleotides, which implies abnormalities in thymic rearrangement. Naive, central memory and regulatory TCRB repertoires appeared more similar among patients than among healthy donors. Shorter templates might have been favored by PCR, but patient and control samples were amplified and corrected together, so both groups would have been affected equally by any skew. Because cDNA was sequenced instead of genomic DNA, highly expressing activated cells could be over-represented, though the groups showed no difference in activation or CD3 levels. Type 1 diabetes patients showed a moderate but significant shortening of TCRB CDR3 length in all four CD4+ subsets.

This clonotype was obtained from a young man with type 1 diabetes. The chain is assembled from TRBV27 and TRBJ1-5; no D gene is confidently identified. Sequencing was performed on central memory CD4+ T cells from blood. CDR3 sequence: CASSPINQPQHF. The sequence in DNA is TGTGCCAGCAGTCCAATCAATCAGCCCCAGCATTTT.